The following is a T cell receptor (beta chain) sequence with its context. Its cognate antigen is unknown. The data are from a study of identical twins. Whole-study findings and limits: Insertions ran lower in abundant cord blood beta clonotypes, though not in memory repertoires. Excess low generation probability was seen in twin-shared out-of-frame alpha sequences. Findings came from cross-sectional statistics, without long-term follow-up of donors.

Per germline, CDR1 PRHDT and CDR2 FYEKMQ (reference sequence). The trim removed 5 bases at V and 2 bases at J, leaving 10 bases unmatched. The CDR3 consists of 17 residues. MiXCR, run by TCRdb on the 5' RACE reads, gives a single entry per CDR3 protein. The repertoire consists of 400,000 to 500,000 distinct CDR3 sequences, with less than 20% occurring once and the leading ten covering around 12%. This sequence originates from a man aged 45 to 65 in good health. Source material: naive T cells sorted from blood. The chain couples TRBV13 to TRBJ1-2; 11 nucleotides agree with TRBD1. The CDR3 is CASSLRDRGYGNYGYTF. The CDR3 nucleotides are TGTGCCAGCAGCCTTCGGGACAGGGGGTATGGGAACTATGGCTACACCTTC.